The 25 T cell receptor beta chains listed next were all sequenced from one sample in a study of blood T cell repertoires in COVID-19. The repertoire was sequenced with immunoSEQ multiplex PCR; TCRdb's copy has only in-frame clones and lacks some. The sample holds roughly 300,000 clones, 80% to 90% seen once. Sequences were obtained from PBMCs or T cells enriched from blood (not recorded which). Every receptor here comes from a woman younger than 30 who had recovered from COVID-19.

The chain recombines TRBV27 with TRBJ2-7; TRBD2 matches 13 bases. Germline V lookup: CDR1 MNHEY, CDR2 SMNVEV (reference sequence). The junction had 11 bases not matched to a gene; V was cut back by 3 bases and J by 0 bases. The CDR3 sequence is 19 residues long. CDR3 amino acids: CASSFSRTSGGVSSYEQYF. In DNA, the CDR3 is TGTGCCAGCAGTTTTTCGAGGACTAGCGGGGGCGTGAGCTCCTACGAGCAGTACTTC.

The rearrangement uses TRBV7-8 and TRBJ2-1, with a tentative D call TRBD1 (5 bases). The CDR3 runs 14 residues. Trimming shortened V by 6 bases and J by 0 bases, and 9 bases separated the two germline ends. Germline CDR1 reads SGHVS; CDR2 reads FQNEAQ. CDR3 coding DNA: TGTGCCAGCAGGGACAAGCACTCCTACAATGAGCAGTTCTTC. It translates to CASRDKHSYNEQFF.

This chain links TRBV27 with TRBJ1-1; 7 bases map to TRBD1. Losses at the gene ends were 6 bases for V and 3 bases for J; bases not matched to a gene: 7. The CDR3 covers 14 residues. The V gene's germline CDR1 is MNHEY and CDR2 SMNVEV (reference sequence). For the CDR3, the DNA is TGTGCCAGCAGAGCCTACAGGGGTGACACTGAAGCTTTCTTT. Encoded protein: CASRAYRGDTEAFF.

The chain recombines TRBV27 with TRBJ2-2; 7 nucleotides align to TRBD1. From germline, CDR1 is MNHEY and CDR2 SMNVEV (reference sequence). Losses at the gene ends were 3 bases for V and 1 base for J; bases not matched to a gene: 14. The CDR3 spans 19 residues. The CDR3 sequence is CASSFGIGKGARNTGELFF. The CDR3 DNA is TGTGCCAGCAGTTTTGGTATTGGAAAGGGGGCGCGGAACACCGGGGAGCTGTTTTTT.

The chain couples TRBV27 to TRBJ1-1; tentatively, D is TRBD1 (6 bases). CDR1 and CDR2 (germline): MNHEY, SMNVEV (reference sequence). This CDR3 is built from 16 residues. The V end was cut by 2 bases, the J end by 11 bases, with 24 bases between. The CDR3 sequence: CASSLLPGWGGATAFF. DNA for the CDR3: TGTGCCAGCAGTTTACTCCCCGGATGGGGGGGCGCGACCGCTTTCTTT.

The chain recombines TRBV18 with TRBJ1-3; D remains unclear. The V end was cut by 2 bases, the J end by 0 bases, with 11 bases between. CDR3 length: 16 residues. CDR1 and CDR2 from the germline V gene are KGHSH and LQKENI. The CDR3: CASSPWEGSSGNTIYF. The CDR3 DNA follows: TGTGCCAGCTCACCATGGGAGGGCAGCTCTGGAAACACCATATATTTT.

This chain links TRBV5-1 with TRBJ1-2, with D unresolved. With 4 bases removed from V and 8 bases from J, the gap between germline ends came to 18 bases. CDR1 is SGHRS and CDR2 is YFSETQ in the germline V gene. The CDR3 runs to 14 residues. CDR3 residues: CASSGRGYREGYTF. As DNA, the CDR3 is TGCGCCAGCAGCGGACGGGGTTATAGGGAAGGCTACACCTTC.

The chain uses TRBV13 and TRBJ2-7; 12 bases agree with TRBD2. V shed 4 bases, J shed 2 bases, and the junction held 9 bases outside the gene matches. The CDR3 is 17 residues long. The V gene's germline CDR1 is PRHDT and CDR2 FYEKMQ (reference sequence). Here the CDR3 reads CASSSTTSGGPTYEQYF. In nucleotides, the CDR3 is TGTGCCAGCAGCTCGACAACTAGCGGGGGGCCCACCTACGAGCAGTACTTC.

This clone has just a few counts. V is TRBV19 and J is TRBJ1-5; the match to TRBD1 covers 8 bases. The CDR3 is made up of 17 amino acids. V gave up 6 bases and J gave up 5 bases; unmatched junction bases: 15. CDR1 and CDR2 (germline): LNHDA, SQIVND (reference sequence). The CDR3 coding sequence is TGTGCCAGTAGACTCGGACAGGGTCGATCTTTTCATCAGCCCCAGCATTTT. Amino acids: CASRLGQGRSFHQPQHF.

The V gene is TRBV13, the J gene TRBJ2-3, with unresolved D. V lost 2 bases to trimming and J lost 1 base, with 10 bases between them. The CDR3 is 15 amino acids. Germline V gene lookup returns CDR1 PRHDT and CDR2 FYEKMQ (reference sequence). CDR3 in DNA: TGTGCCAGCAGCTTAAGGCCCACAGGCACAGATACGCAGTATTTT. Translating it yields CASSLRPTGTDTQYF.

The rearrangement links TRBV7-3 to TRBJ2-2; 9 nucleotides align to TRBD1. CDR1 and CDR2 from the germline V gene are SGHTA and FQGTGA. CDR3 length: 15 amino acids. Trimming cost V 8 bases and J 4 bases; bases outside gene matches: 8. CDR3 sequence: CASSQQGAGTGELFF. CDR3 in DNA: TGTGCCAGCTCCCAACAGGGGGCGGGCACCGGGGAGCTGTTTTTT.

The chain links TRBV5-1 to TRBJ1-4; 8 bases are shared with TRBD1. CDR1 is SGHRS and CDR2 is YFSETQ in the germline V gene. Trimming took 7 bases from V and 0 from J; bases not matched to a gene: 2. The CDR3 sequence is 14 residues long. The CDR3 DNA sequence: TGCGCCAGCGGACAGGGTGCAACTAATGAAAAACTGTTTTTT. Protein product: CASGQGATNEKLFF.

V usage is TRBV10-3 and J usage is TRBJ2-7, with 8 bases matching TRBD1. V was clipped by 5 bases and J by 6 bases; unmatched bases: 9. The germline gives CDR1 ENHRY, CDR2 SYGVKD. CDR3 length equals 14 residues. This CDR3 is CAISLTGEKGEQYF. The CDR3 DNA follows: TGTGCCATCAGTTTGACAGGGGAGAAAGGCGAGCAGTACTTC.

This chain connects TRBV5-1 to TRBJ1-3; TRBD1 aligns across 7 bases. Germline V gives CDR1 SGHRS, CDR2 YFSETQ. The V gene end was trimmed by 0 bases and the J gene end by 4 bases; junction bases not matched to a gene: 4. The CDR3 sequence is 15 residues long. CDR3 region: CASSLDDRAGNTIYF. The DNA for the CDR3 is TGCGCCAGCAGCTTGGATGACAGGGCGGGAAACACCATATATTTT.

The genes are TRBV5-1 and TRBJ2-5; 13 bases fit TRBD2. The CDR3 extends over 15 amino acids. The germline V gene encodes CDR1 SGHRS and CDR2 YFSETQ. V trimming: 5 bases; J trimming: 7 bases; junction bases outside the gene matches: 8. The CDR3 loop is CASRGTSGAAGTQYF. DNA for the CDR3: TGCGCCAGCAGAGGGACTAGCGGGGCCGCCGGGACCCAGTACTTC.

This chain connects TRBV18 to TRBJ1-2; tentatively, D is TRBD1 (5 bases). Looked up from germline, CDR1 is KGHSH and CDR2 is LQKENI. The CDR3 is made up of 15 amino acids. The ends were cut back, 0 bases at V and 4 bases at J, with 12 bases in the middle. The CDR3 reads CASSPPGTGVYGYTF. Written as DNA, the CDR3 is TGTGCCAGCTCACCACCGGGGACTGGGGTCTATGGCTACACCTTC.

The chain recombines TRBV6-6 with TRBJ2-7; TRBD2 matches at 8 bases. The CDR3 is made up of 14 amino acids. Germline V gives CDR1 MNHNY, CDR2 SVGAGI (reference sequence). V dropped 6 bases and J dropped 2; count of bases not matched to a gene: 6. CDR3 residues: CASRIAGYAYEQYF. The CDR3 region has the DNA TGTGCCAGCAGGATAGCGGGATACGCCTACGAGCAGTACTTC.

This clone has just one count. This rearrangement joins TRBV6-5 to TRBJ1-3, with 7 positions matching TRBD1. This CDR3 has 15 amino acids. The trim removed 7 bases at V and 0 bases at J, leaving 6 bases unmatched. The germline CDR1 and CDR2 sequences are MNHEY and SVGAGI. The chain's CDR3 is CASKFTGDSGNTIYF. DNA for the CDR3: TGTGCCAGCAAATTTACAGGGGACTCTGGAAACACCATATATTTT.

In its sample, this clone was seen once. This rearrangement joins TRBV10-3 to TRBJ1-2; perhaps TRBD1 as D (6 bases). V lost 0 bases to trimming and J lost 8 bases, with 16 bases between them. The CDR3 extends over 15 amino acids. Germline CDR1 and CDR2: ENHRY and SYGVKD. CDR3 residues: CAISESISGASGYTF. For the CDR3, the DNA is TGTGCCATCAGTGAGTCGATCTCAGGGGCGTCCGGCTACACCTTC.

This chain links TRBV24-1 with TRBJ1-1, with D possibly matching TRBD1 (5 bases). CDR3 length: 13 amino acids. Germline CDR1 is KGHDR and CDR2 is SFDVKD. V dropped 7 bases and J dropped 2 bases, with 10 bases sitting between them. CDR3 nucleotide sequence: TGTGCCACCAGGGGGGGAGGAAACACTGAAGCTTTCTTT. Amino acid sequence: CATRGGGNTEAFF.

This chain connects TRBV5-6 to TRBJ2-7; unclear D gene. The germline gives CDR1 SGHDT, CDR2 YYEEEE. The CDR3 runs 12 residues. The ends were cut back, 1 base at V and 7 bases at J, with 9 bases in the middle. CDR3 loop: CASSLTRTEQYF. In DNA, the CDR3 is TGTGCCAGCAGCTTGACCCGAACAGAGCAGTACTTC.

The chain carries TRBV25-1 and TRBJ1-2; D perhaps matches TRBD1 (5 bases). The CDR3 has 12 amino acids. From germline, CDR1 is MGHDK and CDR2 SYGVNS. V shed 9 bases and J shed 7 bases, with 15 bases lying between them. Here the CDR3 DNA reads TGTGCCAGTCATTTTGGGGCGGTTGGCTACACCTTC. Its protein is CASHFGAVGYTF.

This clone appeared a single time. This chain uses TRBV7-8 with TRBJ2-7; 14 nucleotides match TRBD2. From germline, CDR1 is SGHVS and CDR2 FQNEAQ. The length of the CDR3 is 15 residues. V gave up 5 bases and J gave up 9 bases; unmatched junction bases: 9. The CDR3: CASSPAGTSGSGQYF. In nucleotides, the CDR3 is TGTGCCAGCAGCCCGGCCGGGACTAGCGGGAGTGGGCAGTACTTC.

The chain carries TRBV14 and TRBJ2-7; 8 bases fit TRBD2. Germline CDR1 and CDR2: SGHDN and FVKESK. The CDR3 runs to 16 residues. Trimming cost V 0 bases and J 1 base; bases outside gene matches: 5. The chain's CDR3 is CASSQDPVAGSYEQYF. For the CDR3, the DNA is TGTGCCAGCAGCCAAGATCCGGTAGCGGGATCCTACGAGCAGTACTTC.

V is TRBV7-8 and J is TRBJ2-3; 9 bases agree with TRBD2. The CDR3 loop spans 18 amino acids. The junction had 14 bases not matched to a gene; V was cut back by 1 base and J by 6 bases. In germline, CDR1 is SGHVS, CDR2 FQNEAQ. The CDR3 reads CASSLVVLAGSPRDTQYF. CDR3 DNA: TGTGCCAGCAGCTTAGTTGTACTAGCGGGCAGCCCGAGGGATACGCAGTATTTT.